The source of this T cell receptor beta chain is a study of metastatic and nonmetastatic thyroid tumors. Across the study: Thyroid patients, malignant and benign, had repertoires compared across blood and tumor or nodule tissue. General study points: Versus benign nodules, malignant thyroid tumors reportedly had significantly higher TCR beta diversity, in blood and tumor.

V lost 0 bases and J 7 bases, leaving 17 bases between the germline ends. The CDR3 runs 16 residues. The germline CDR1 and CDR2 sequences are SGHRS and YFSETQ. This clone was seen at least ten times. What it recognizes is unknown. Until they underwent thyroid surgery, no patient had received any treatment. Authors' analysis steps: CDR3 differences across clinicopathological groups were used to build a distant-metastasis classifier for papillary thyroid cancer. From the PCR reads, TCRdb re-called clones with MiXCR. TCRdb assigned the V and J calls; the authors' analysis was not used. The data show tens of thousands of clones, around 10% seen once.

The sample taken for sequencing was blood. This TCR was recovered from a female donor with papillary thyroid cancer or a benign thyroid nodule (not recorded which). Some clones in this sample may be carry-over from other donors' samples. The chain uses TRBV5-1 and TRBJ1-5; D gene uncertain. CDR3 in amino acids: CASSLVGLREGQPQHF. CDR3 DNA: TGCGCCAGCAGCTTGGTCGGGCTAAGGGAGGGACAGCCCCAGCATTTT.